This entry lists 26 T cell receptor beta chains sequenced from one sample in a study of shared T cell receptors in the human thymus. TCRdb's table, derived via immunoSEQ multiplex PCR, lists solely in-frame clones and lacks some. This table holds under 850,000 clones, roughly 88% found once. These data also formed part of another study, on human thymus T cells.

Sequencing input: thymocytes. Every receptor here comes from a boy in the first two years of life with a congenital heart defect.

This sequence joins TRBV18 and TRBJ2-7; D is perhaps TRBD1 (5 bases). Germline lookup yields CDR1 KGHSH and CDR2 LQKENI. The CDR3 totals 18 residues. V lost 1 base to trimming and J lost 3 bases, with 22 bases between them. CDR3: CASSPLTPKTGNLYEQYF. The DNA for the CDR3 is TGTGCCAGCTCACCACTTACTCCAAAAACAGGAAACCTCTACGAGCAGTACTTC.

The CDR3 is CASSQHFSYEQYF. The CDR3 coding sequence is TGTGCCAGCAGCCAGCACTTCTCCTACGAGCAGTACTTC. The chain employs TRBV14 and TRBJ2-7, with D uncertain. Trimming pared 3 bases from V and 0 bases from J, leaving 6 bases between. The germline CDR1 and CDR2 sequences are SGHDN and FVKESK. The CDR3 loop spans 13 amino acids.

The V gene is TRBV11-2, the J gene TRBJ2-1; TRBD1 agrees at 7 bases. The V gene's germline CDR1 is SGHAT and CDR2 FQNNGV. The CDR3 is 17 residues long. J was trimmed by 0 bases and V by 5 bases; bases with no gene match: 10. CDR3 bases: TGTGCCAGCAGCCAAAAGGACAGGTTCAGCTCCTACAATGAGCAGTTCTTC. Amino acids: CASSQKDRFSSYNEQFF.

The CDR3 region is CASSAPQLNTEAFF. Written as DNA, the CDR3 is TGCGCCAGCAGCGCACCACAGCTGAACACTGAAGCTTTCTTT. The chain couples TRBV5-1 to TRBJ1-1; no reliable D call. This CDR3 region has 14 residues. The germline V gene encodes CDR1 SGHRS and CDR2 YFSETQ. V dropped 4 bases and J dropped 0 bases, with 10 bases sitting between them.

The chain combines TRBV4-3 with TRBJ2-1; tentatively, D is TRBD1 (6 bases). Trimming removed 3 bases at V and 5 bases at J, with 20 bases between. Germline loops: CDR1 LGHNA, CDR2 YSLEER. The CDR3 consists of 17 residues. CDR3: CASSHLGARAPHNEQFF. The DNA of the CDR3 is TGCGCCAGCAGCCACCTGGGGGCCCGGGCTCCTCACAATGAGCAGTTCTTC.

This chain uses TRBV29-1 with TRBJ2-7; D call uncertain. V shed 1 base and J shed 2 bases, with 9 bases lying between them. The germline V gene has CDR1 SQVTM and CDR2 ANQGSEA. The CDR3 spans 13 residues. CDR3 sequence: CSVEVSFPYEQYF. CDR3 sequence (DNA): TGCAGCGTTGAAGTTAGCTTCCCCTACGAGCAGTACTTC.

This sequence joins TRBV9 and TRBJ2-3; 9 bases fit TRBD2. V dropped 4 bases and J dropped 4; count of bases not matched to a gene: 7. In germline, CDR1 is SGDLS, CDR2 YYNGEE. The CDR3 sequence is 15 residues long. The CDR3 DNA reads as TGTGCCAGCAGCTCTCGGACTAGCGACCCAGATACGCAGTATTTT. This codes for CASSSRTSDPDTQYF.

The J gene is TRBJ1-4, the V gene TRBV19, with D unclear. V lost 4 bases and J 13 bases, leaving 13 bases between the germline ends. Germline lookup yields CDR1 LNHDA and CDR2 SQIVND (reference sequence). This CDR3 contains 12 residues. The CDR3 loop reads CASSTPKRGLFF. CDR3 DNA: TGTGCCAGTAGTACGCCAAAAAGAGGACTGTTTTTT.

This rearrangement joins TRBV27 to TRBJ2-1; 7 bases map to TRBD1. The germline V gene has CDR1 MNHEY and CDR2 SMNVEV (reference sequence). The CDR3 has 17 residues. The J segment lost 3 bases and the V segment lost 6 bases, leaving 14 bases of the junction unmatched. The CDR3 loop is CASSPRRQGGHYNEQFF. As DNA, the CDR3 is TGTGCCAGCAGCCCACGCCGACAGGGTGGGCACTACAATGAGCAGTTCTTC.

The chain couples TRBV7-2 to TRBJ2-7; perhaps TRBD1 as D (5 bases). V lost 3 bases, J lost 0 bases, and 9 bases lay in between. CDR1 SGHTA and CDR2 FQGNSA come from the germline V gene. The CDR3 length is 14 residues. CDR3 sequence: CASSFVDTSYEQYF. CDR3 DNA sequence: TGTGCCAGCAGCTTTGTGGACACCTCCTACGAGCAGTACTTC.

The rearrangement joins TRBV19 to TRBJ2-6, with 9 bases fitting TRBD1. The germline gives CDR1 LNHDA, CDR2 SQIVND (reference sequence). The CDR3 contains 17 residues. V dropped 6 bases and J dropped 0; count of bases not matched to a gene: 6. The CDR3 loop is CASSGQGRPSGANVLTF. The CDR3 DNA follows: TGTGCCAGTAGCGGACAGGGGCGACCCTCTGGGGCCAACGTCCTGACTTTC.

This clone was counted only a few times. The chain joins TRBV11-3 to TRBJ2-7; TRBD2 agrees at 14 bases. There are 17 residues in the CDR3. V trimming: 5 bases; J trimming: 4 bases; junction bases outside the gene matches: 10. Germline V gene sequence: CDR1 SGHNT, CDR2 YENEEA. CDR3 nucleotides: TGTGCCAGCAGCCAACTTGGGACTAGCGGGAGCTTATACGAGCAGTACTTC. Protein: CASSQLGTSGSLYEQYF.

In this sample, this clone turned up once. V and J are TRBV30 and TRBJ1-2; 8 bases fit TRBD1. Germline V gene sequence: CDR1 GTSNPN, CDR2 SVGIG (reference sequence). CDR3 size: 14 residues. V lost 3 bases to trimming and J lost 8 bases; unmatched junction nucleotides: 11. The CDR3 reads CAWRERQGLLGYTF. CDR3 nucleotide sequence: TGTGCCTGGAGAGAGAGACAGGGGCTTTTGGGCTACACCTTC. Full variable domain (missing parts from reference TRBV30 and TRBJ1-2): SQTIHQWPATLVQPVGSPLSLECTVEGTSNPNLYWYRQAAGRGLQLLFYSVGIGQISSEVPQNLSASRPQDRQFILSSKKLLLSDSGFYLCAWRERQGLLGYTFGSGTRLTVV.

The count of this clone is one. The chain carries TRBV10-1 and TRBJ2-2; 13 nucleotides line up with TRBD2. J lost 8 bases, V lost 3 bases, and 6 bases had no gene match. This CDR3 region has 16 residues. Germline V gene lookup returns CDR1 WNHNN and CDR2 SYGVQD (reference sequence). The CDR3 here is CASSEGTSGARGELFF. In DNA, the CDR3 is TGCGCCAGCAGTGAAGGGACTAGCGGGGCCCGAGGGGAGCTGTTTTTT.

The gene calls are TRBV4-3 and TRBJ2-3; TRBD2 is a possible D gene (5 bases). The CDR3 totals 13 residues. Germline CDR1 LGHNA, CDR2 YSLEER. V was clipped by 4 bases and J by 3 bases, with 8 bases between them. The CDR3 DNA sequence: TGCGCCAGCAGCCGGACTCGGACAGATACGCAGTATTTT. This gives the protein CASSRTRTDTQYF.

V and J are TRBV29-1 and TRBJ2-6; no clear D. Trimming stripped 4 bases from V and 4 bases from J, with 8 bases between. CDR1 is SQVTM, CDR2 ANQGSEA, per germline. CDR3 size: 13 residues. The DNA for the CDR3 is TGCAGCGTTGTCGGTACCGGGGCCAACGTCCTGACTTTC. Translated: CSVVGTGANVLTF.

This chain links TRBV29-1 with TRBJ1-2; 9 nucleotides match TRBD1. There are 15 residues in the CDR3. Germline V gene data show CDR1 as SQVTM and CDR2 as ANQGSEA. J was trimmed by 4 bases and V by 4 bases; bases with no gene match: 10. The CDR3 region is CSVVGTGKVGYGYTF. The DNA for the CDR3 is TGCAGCGTTGTAGGGACAGGGAAAGTTGGCTATGGCTACACCTTC.

The J gene is TRBJ1-5, the V gene TRBV11-3, with D tentatively TRBD1 (5 bases). Germline V CDR1 and CDR2: SGHNT, YENEEA. The CDR3 loop spans 16 amino acids. V dropped 2 bases and J dropped 5 bases, with 16 bases sitting between them. CDR3 loop: CASSLPSQGGDQPQHF. The CDR3 DNA is TGTGCCAGCAGCTTACCTTCCCAGGGTGGCGATCAGCCCCAGCATTTT.

The CDR3 loop reads CAWSVGGSSYEQYF. The DNA for the CDR3 is TGTGCCTGGAGTGTGGGCGGGAGCTCCTACGAGCAGTACTTC. V gene TRBV30 combines with J gene TRBJ2-7; 7 bases agree with TRBD2. CDR3 length equals 14 residues. Germline V gives CDR1 GTSNPN, CDR2 SVGIG (reference sequence). The V gene end was trimmed by 0 bases and the J gene end by 0 bases; junction bases not matched to a gene: 2.

The chain links TRBV13 to TRBJ2-3; TRBD2 agrees at 10 bases. Germline CDR1 reads PRHDT; CDR2 reads FYEKMQ (reference sequence). V trimming: 4 bases; J trimming: 4 bases; junction bases outside the gene matches: 5. This CDR3 region has 15 residues. CDR3 loop: CASSSAGGCADTQYF. The CDR3 DNA reads as TGTGCCAGCAGCTCAGCGGGAGGGTGTGCAGATACGCAGTATTTT. Together with reference TRBV13 and TRBJ2-3, the CDR3 gives the full variable domain: AAGVIQSPRHLIKEKRETATLKCYPIPRHDTVYWYQQGPGQDPQFLISFYEKMQSDKGSIPDRFSAQQFSDYHSELNMSSLELGDSALYFCASSSAGGCADTQYFGPGTRLTVL.

The genes are TRBV5-4 and TRBJ2-7; 8 nucleotides line up with TRBD2. The germline CDR1 and CDR2 sequences are SGHNT and YYREEE (reference sequence). The CDR3 consists of 18 residues. Trimming removed 4 bases from V and 2 bases from J; junction bases left unmatched: 17. CDR3 region: CASSLGTSQRLGPYEQYF. The CDR3 region has the DNA TGTGCCAGCAGCCTTGGGACTAGTCAGAGGTTAGGCCCCTACGAGCAGTACTTC. The whole variable domain, filled in from reference TRBV5-4 and TRBJ2-7, reads ETGVTQSPTHLIKTRGQQVTLRCSSQSGHNTVSWYQQALGQGPQFIFQYYREEENGRGNFPPRFSGLQFPNYSSELNVNALELDDSALYLCASSLGTSQRLGPYEQYFGPGTRLTVT.

This clone turned up a few times. This chain uses TRBV19 with TRBJ1-5, with a possible D match to TRBD1 (5 bases). With 8 bases removed from V and 8 bases from J, the gap between germline ends came to 13 bases. Germline CDR1 is LNHDA and CDR2 is SQIVND (reference sequence). The CDR3 has 12 residues. For the CDR3, the DNA is TGTGCCAGTCGCAGGGCCAGGGAGCCCCAGCATTTT. Translated, it gives CASRRAREPQHF.

This clone has only a few counts. The chain carries TRBV5-5 and TRBJ1-1; no clear D gene. CDR3 length: 15 residues. The V and J ends lost 0 bases and 3 bases respectively, with 12 bases between them. Germline V gene lookup returns CDR1 SGHKS and CDR2 YYEKEE (reference sequence). The CDR3: CASSLGGQTYTEAFF. The CDR3 DNA reads TGTGCCAGCAGCTTGGGAGGGCAGACCTACACTGAAGCTTTCTTT.

The gene calls are TRBV30 and TRBJ2-1; a weak D match, TRBD2 (6 bases). The CDR3 covers 14 residues. Germline loops: CDR1 GTSNPN, CDR2 SVGIG (reference sequence). The V and J ends lost 8 bases and 1 base respectively, with 15 bases between them. The CDR3 sequence: CAGDPAGSYNEQFF. The CDR3 region has the DNA TGTGCCGGGGATCCAGCGGGTTCCTACAATGAGCAGTTCTTC.

V and J are TRBV9 and TRBJ2-3; weak D call: TRBD2 (5 bases). Trimming took 3 bases from V and 4 from J, leaving 18 bases between them. CDR1 and CDR2 (germline): SGDLS, YYNGEE. The CDR3 runs 16 residues. Written as DNA, the CDR3 is TGTGCCAGCAGCGGCGGTGGCGGGTCGGCCCCAGATACGCAGTATTTT. This codes for CASSGGGGSAPDTQYF.

This chain links TRBV6-6 with TRBJ2-3; 7 nucleotides line up with TRBD2. The CDR3 is 14 residues long. Per germline, CDR1 MNHNY and CDR2 SVGAGI (reference sequence). The ends lost 5 bases at V and 0 bases at J; junction bases unmatched: 2. The CDR3 here is CASSTSVSTDTQYF. The CDR3 nucleotides are TGTGCCAGCAGTACTAGCGTAAGCACAGATACGCAGTATTTT.